The 13 T cell receptor beta chains below all came from one sample that was sequenced in a study of OX40 agonist ivuxolimab in advanced cancers. This table comes from immunoSEQ multiplex PCR, and its TCRdb copy is limited to in-frame clones, with some not included. The profile shows about 70,000 clones, 86% of them singletons. The sequences come from CD4+ or CD8+ T cells sorted from blood, collected in a trial of the OX40 agonist ivuxolimab. The receptors derive from an adult with an advanced solid tumor such as melanoma, head and neck, liver or kidney cancer.

This clone was seen a few times. The V gene is TRBV11-2, the J gene TRBJ1-5; D gene unclear. CDR1 and CDR2 (germline): SGHAT, FQNNGV. Trimming cost V 5 bases and J 5 bases, with 25 bases left between them. CDR3 length: 18 residues. CDR3 sequence (DNA): TGTGCCAGCAGCCGACTCACAACACATAGGCCCCCGTATCAGCCCCAGCATTTT. Translation gives CASSRLTTHRPPYQPQHF.

The count of this clone is one. The rearrangement uses TRBV7-2 and TRBJ1-2; no definite D call. The CDR3 has 13 amino acids. Germline CDR1 is SGHTA and CDR2 is FQGNSA. Trimming shortened V by 3 bases and J by 4 bases, and 9 bases separated the two germline ends. Written as DNA, the CDR3 is TGTGCCAGCAGCTTCGGACGGGTCTATGGCTACACCTTC. This translates into CASSFGRVYGYTF.

This clone has just a few counts. This chain uses TRBV7-2 with TRBJ2-1, with 7 bases matching TRBD2. Germline V gene sequence: CDR1 SGHTA, CDR2 FQGNSA. V shed 0 bases and J 4 bases; nucleotides not matched to a gene: 0. This CDR3 has 14 residues. The CDR3 sequence: CASSLASGYNEQFF. The CDR3 DNA reads as TGTGCCAGCAGCTTAGCTAGCGGGTACAATGAGCAGTTCTTC.

The rearrangement joins TRBV29-1 to TRBJ2-1; a possible D gene is TRBD2 (6 bases). Germline V lookup: CDR1 SQVTM, CDR2 ANQGSEA. V was cut by 7 bases and J by 0 bases, with 13 bases left in between. The CDR3 consists of 14 residues. Here the CDR3 reads CSGSGGSSYNEQFF. CDR3 sequence (DNA): TGCAGCGGGTCCGGGGGTAGCTCCTACAATGAGCAGTTCTTC.

The chain combines TRBV6-1 with TRBJ2-3; D may be TRBD2 (6 bases). The germline gives CDR1 MNHNS, CDR2 SASEGT. The CDR3 consists of 13 residues. Between the trimmed V and J ends, which lost 0 bases and 8 bases, there was a span of 9 bases. The CDR3 nucleotides read TGTGCCAGCAGTGAAGCTCCCGGGGGTACGCAGTATTTT. This sequence encodes CASSEAPGGTQYF.

This chain joins TRBV5-6 and TRBJ1-2; D is unclear. CDR3 size: 15 residues. V was trimmed by 4 bases and J by 0 bases, leaving 13 bases between them. The germline gives CDR1 SGHDT, CDR2 YYEEEE. CDR3 region: CASSPETPPNYGYTF. The CDR3 DNA sequence: TGTGCCAGCAGCCCCGAGACACCCCCTAACTATGGCTACACCTTC.

The count of this clone is one. The chain couples TRBV2 to TRBJ2-3; 9 bases line up with TRBD2. J lost 4 bases, V lost 1 base, and 3 bases had no gene match. The germline CDR1 and CDR2 sequences are SNHLY and FYNNEI. The CDR3 is 15 amino acids. CDR3 nucleotides: TGTGCCAGCAGTGAAGGCGGGGGGGAGGCAGATACGCAGTATTTT. Its protein is CASSEGGGEADTQYF.

V and J are TRBV7-2 and TRBJ2-5; 10 bases match TRBD2. The V gene's germline CDR1 is SGHTA and CDR2 FQGNSA. The CDR3 covers 15 residues. J lost 4 bases, V lost 3 bases, and 5 bases had no gene match. Written as DNA, the CDR3 is TGTGCCAGCAGCTTGCAACAGCGGGGGGGAGAGACCCAGTACTTC. Residues: CASSLQQRGGETQYF.

The chain has TRBV7-2 and TRBJ1-2; D is undetermined. Trimming shortened V by 2 bases and J by 4 bases, and 11 bases separated the two germline ends. The CDR3 totals 14 residues. Germline CDR1 reads SGHTA; CDR2 reads FQGNSA. Here the CDR3 DNA reads TGTGCCAGCAGCTTACGCGACCTACGCTATGGCTACACCTTC. Its translation: CASSLRDLRYGYTF.

J is TRBJ1-6 and V is TRBV7-2, with 12 nucleotides matching TRBD1. The CDR3 is 16 amino acids. The V and J ends lost 5 bases and 14 bases, in that order; junction bases with no gene match: 13. Germline lookup yields CDR1 SGHTA and CDR2 FQGNSA. The CDR3 loop is CASSLTLGTGGASLHF. CDR3 sequence (DNA): TGTGCCAGCAGCCTCACCCTAGGGACAGGGGGCGCCTCCCTCCACTTT.

This CDR3 is CASSITTVNTEAFF. CDR3 sequence (DNA): TGTGCCAGCAGCATAACGACAGTGAACACTGAAGCTTTCTTT. V gene TRBV5-5 combines with J gene TRBJ1-1; the D gene is possibly TRBD1 (5 bases). CDR3 length equals 14 residues. Per the germline V gene, CDR1 is SGHKS and CDR2 is YYEKEE (reference sequence). V lost 4 bases to trimming and J lost 0 bases, with 10 bases between them.

The genes are TRBV7-3 and TRBJ2-1, with D unclear. The CDR3 is 13 amino acids. CDR1 is SGHTA, CDR2 FQGTGA, per germline. Trimming removed 5 bases at V and 8 bases at J, with 13 bases between. The CDR3 region has the DNA TGTGCCAGCAGCCCCCCCTACGGGCATGAGCAGTTCTTC. The encoded protein is CASSPPYGHEQFF.

V usage is TRBV6-1 and J usage is TRBJ2-1; 7 bases align to TRBD1. V shed 0 bases and J 10 bases; nucleotides not matched to a gene: 12. The CDR3 loop spans 16 amino acids. Germline CDR1 MNHNS, CDR2 SASEGT. The DNA of the CDR3 is TGTGCCAGCAGTGAAGCGCTGGCAGGGGGTTCGGGGGAGCAGTTCTTC. Its translation is CASSEALAGGSGEQFF.